These 32 T cell receptor beta chains were all obtained from the same sample, sequenced in a study of radiation and T cells in renal cell carcinoma. As for time point: baseline pretreatment blood. Treatment in this sample: 15 Gy SBRT to primary tumor, nephrectomy 4 weeks later. Repertoires were generated with immunoSEQ multiplex PCR, while TCRdb's copy carries only in-frame clones and drops some. The table lists 150,000 or so clones, about nine tenths of them singletons. Sequences were derived from blood, sampled from a patient whose treatment included radiotherapy and nephrectomy. Source of these receptors: a woman between 70 and 85 years old with renal cell carcinoma.

The V call is TRBV4-2, the J call TRBJ2-1, with D hard to call. The CDR3 has 11 amino acids. V lost 10 bases, J lost 0 bases, and 4 bases lay in between. Germline-derived CDR1 and CDR2 are LGHNA and YNFKEQ. The CDR3: CATTSYNEQFF. The CDR3 nucleotides are TGTGCCACCACCTCCTACAATGAGCAGTTCTTC.

The V call is TRBV27, the J call TRBJ2-5; 15 nucleotides agree with TRBD2. Germline CDR1 is MNHEY and CDR2 is SMNVEV (reference sequence). Unmatched junction bases numbered 4, after V lost 5 bases and J lost 9 bases. There are 14 residues in the CDR3. The chain's CDR3 is CASSPGLAGGPQYF. The DNA of the CDR3 is TGTGCCAGCAGTCCCGGACTAGCGGGGGGGCCCCAGTACTTC.

The J gene is TRBJ2-6, the V gene TRBV21-1; the table calls TRBD1, which could not be checked here. TRBV21-1 is a pseudogene locus. The length of the CDR3 is 12 residues. CDR3 coding DNA: TGTGCCAGCCGACAGGGGTCCCACGTCCTGACTTTC. Protein sequence: CASRQGSHVLTF.

This chain connects TRBV6-5 to TRBJ1-6; the D gene is possibly TRBD1 (6 bases). The CDR3 sequence is 16 residues long. Germline V lookup: CDR1 MNHEY, CDR2 SVGAGI. Deletions cut 0 bases from V and 8 bases from J, with 14 bases between. The CDR3 DNA follows: TGTGCCAGCAGTTACTCAAGCAGGGGTAGGGATTCACCCCTCCACTTT. This sequence encodes CASSYSSRGRDSPLHF.

V gene TRBV28 combines with J gene TRBJ2-5; D gene unclear. Trimming left V 6 bases short and J 0 bases short, with 11 bases between. The germline CDR1 and CDR2 sequences are MDHEN and SYDVKM. CDR3 size: 14 residues. The CDR3 loop reads CASSIHQYQETQYF. The CDR3 DNA reads TGTGCCAGCAGCATACACCAGTACCAAGAGACCCAGTACTTC.

The rearrangement links TRBV11-1 to TRBJ2-7; D may correspond to TRBD1 or TRBD2 (6 bases each). The CDR3 has 14 residues. Germline lookup yields CDR1 SGHAT and CDR2 FQDESV (reference sequence). Between the trimmed V and J ends, which lost 1 base and 6 bases, there was a span of 13 bases. CDR3 protein: CASSLVGGQGEQYF. The CDR3 coding sequence is TGTGCCAGCAGCTTAGTCGGGGGCCAGGGCGAGCAGTACTTC.

The chain recombines TRBV11-2 with TRBJ1-5, with no clear D. This CDR3 has 13 residues. The germline CDR1 and CDR2 sequences are SGHAT and FQNNGV. With 4 bases removed from V and 6 bases from J, the gap between germline ends came to 10 bases. In DNA, the CDR3 is TGTGCCAGCAGCTCTAGCCGGACTCAGCCCCAGCATTTT. Encoded protein: CASSSSRTQPQHF. Filled out from reference TRBV11-2 and TRBJ1-5, the complete variable domain reads EAGVAQSPRYKIIEKRQSVAFWCNPISGHATLYWYQQILGQGPKLLIQFQNNGVVDDSQLPKDRFSAERLKGVDSTLKIQPAKLEDSAVYLCASSSSRTQPQHFGDGTRLSIL.

The chain couples TRBV7-2 to TRBJ2-2; a weak D match, TRBD2 (5 bases). CDR3 length equals 14 residues. The germline V and J ends were trimmed by 4 bases and 4 bases, with 10 bases remaining between them. Germline V gene sequence: CDR1 SGHTA, CDR2 FQGNSA. The CDR3 loop is CASSWRRGTGELFF. CDR3 coding DNA: TGTGCCAGCAGCTGGAGACGGGGCACCGGGGAGCTGTTTTTT.

The chain couples TRBV19 to TRBJ1-5; D might be TRBD1 (6 bases). Trimming took off 4 bases at V and 2 bases at J, with 15 bases between the two ends. Germline V CDR1 and CDR2: LNHDA, SQIVND (reference sequence). The CDR3 contains 16 residues. The CDR3 loop is CASSSHRVSGNQPQHF. CDR3 nucleotides: TGTGCCAGTAGTAGCCACAGGGTATCGGGCAATCAGCCCCAGCATTTT.

There are a few counts of this clone. The J gene is TRBJ1-2, the V gene TRBV4-2, with a tentative D call TRBD1 (5 bases). CDR1 and CDR2 from the germline V gene are LGHNA and YNFKEQ. CDR3 length equals 16 residues. Trimming stripped 2 bases from V and 2 bases from J, with 15 bases between. CDR3: CASSQNLRQLNYGYTF. In DNA, the CDR3 is TGTGCCAGCAGCCAAAACCTCCGACAGTTAAACTATGGCTACACCTTC.

J is TRBJ2-1 and V is TRBV5-1; D may be TRBD1 (5 bases). This CDR3 has 15 residues. CDR1 is SGHRS, CDR2 YFSETQ, per germline. V lost 1 base to trimming and J lost 10 bases, with 18 bases between them. CDR3 sequence reads: CASSLTRGGINEQFF. CDR3 DNA: TGCGCCAGCAGCTTGACAAGGGGCGGTATAAACGAGCAGTTCTTC. Filled out from reference TRBV5-1 and TRBJ2-1, the complete variable domain reads KAGVTQTPRYLIKTRGQQVTLSCSPISGHRSVSWYQQTPGQGLQFLFEYFSETQRNKGNFPGRFSGRQFSNSRSEMNVSTLELGDSALYLCASSLTRGGINEQFFGPGTRLTVL.

The count of this clone is one. The gene calls are TRBV15 and TRBJ2-3; no definite D call. The CDR3 contains 15 residues. V was cut by 1 base and J by 0 bases, with 8 bases left in between. The germline gives CDR1 LNHNV, CDR2 YYDKDF (reference sequence). This CDR3 is CATSRGRTSTDTQYF. Written as DNA, the CDR3 is TGTGCCACCAGCAGAGGGCGAACTAGCACAGATACGCAGTATTTT.

V is TRBV9 and J is TRBJ2-1; D ambiguous. V shed 0 bases and J shed 5 bases, with 15 bases lying between them. CDR3 size: 16 residues. Germline-derived CDR1 and CDR2 are SGDLS and YYNGEE. CDR3 in amino acids: CASSVVPTSSHNEQFF. The CDR3 DNA reads as TGTGCCAGCAGCGTAGTACCTACCTCATCCCACAATGAGCAGTTCTTC.

The V call is TRBV19, the J call TRBJ1-5; 7 bases fit TRBD1. The germline V gene has CDR1 LNHDA and CDR2 SQIVND (reference sequence). This CDR3 is 15 amino acids long. The ends lost 5 bases at V and 4 bases at J; junction bases unmatched: 8. The CDR3 loop reads CASSPRTGQNQPQHF. CDR3 DNA sequence: TGTGCCAGTAGTCCTAGGACAGGTCAAAATCAGCCCCAGCATTTT.

The V call is TRBV18, the J call TRBJ1-6; D call uncertain. This CDR3 has 15 residues. Germline loops: CDR1 KGHSH, CDR2 LQKENI. V was cut by 0 bases and J by 7 bases, with 10 bases left in between. CDR3 nucleotides: TGTGCCAGCTCACCACCCGGGTCGGCAAATTCACCCCTCCACTTT. Amino acids: CASSPPGSANSPLHF.

This chain connects TRBV7-9 to TRBJ1-1, with a weak D call TRBD1 (6 bases). The V end lost 5 bases, the J end lost 9 bases, and 16 bases lay between the germline ends. CDR1 and CDR2 from the germline V gene are SEHNR and FQNEAQ (reference sequence). This CDR3 contains 13 residues. CDR3: CASSPEAGAKAFF. CDR3 sequence (DNA): TGTGCCAGCAGCCCCGAAGCGGGGGCAAAAGCTTTCTTT.

This chain joins TRBV30 and TRBJ2-3; 10 bases line up with TRBD1. The CDR3 has 12 amino acids. Germline lookup yields CDR1 GTSNPN and CDR2 SVGIG (reference sequence). V gave up 5 bases and J gave up 9 bases; unmatched junction bases: 5. For the CDR3, the DNA is TGTGCCTGGTCCCCGGGACAGGGGACGCAGTATTTT. It encodes CAWSPGQGTQYF.

V usage is TRBV15 and J usage is TRBJ2-7; weak D call: TRBD2 (5 bases). Trimming took off 2 bases at V and 0 bases at J, with 11 bases between the two ends. From germline, CDR1 is LNHNV and CDR2 YYDKDF (reference sequence). There are 15 residues in the CDR3. The CDR3 spells CATSRSHGVSYEQYF. In nucleotides, the CDR3 is TGTGCCACCAGCAGATCACACGGGGTCTCCTACGAGCAGTACTTC.

V gene TRBV13 combines with J gene TRBJ2-3, with TRBD2 matching over 8 bases. The CDR3 is 16 residues long. Germline V gene sequence: CDR1 PRHDT, CDR2 FYEKMQ (reference sequence). J gave up 2 bases and V 4 bases, and 8 bases lay outside the gene matches. The CDR3 protein is CASSSPRGDPTDTQYF. CDR3 DNA: TGTGCCAGCAGCTCCCCGCGGGGGGACCCCACAGATACGCAGTATTTT.

This sequence joins TRBV29-1 and TRBJ1-1; TRBD1 might be the D (6 bases). The CDR3 has 16 residues. V lost 0 bases, J lost 3 bases, and 17 bases lay in between. Germline lookup yields CDR1 SQVTM and CDR2 ANQGSEA. The CDR3 nucleotides read TGCAGCGTTGAAGAGTTTCCTCGGGGGGGCTACACTGAAGCTTTCTTT. This codes for CSVEEFPRGGYTEAFF.

CDR3: CSALDYEQYF. The CDR3 region has the DNA TGCAGTGCCCTAGACTACGAGCAGTACTTC. V and J are TRBV20-1 and TRBJ2-7; no firm D call. Germline CDR1 is DFQATT and CDR2 is SNEGSKA (reference sequence). V lost 6 bases, J lost 3 bases, and 6 bases lay in between. The CDR3 is 10 amino acids.

The gene calls are TRBV27 and TRBJ1-2; possible D gene TRBD1, 6 bases. The CDR3 is 13 amino acids. The germline V gene encodes CDR1 MNHEY and CDR2 SMNVEV (reference sequence). With 5 bases removed from V and 8 bases from J, the gap between germline ends came to 15 bases. The CDR3 region is CASSMNRAWGYTF. CDR3 nucleotides: TGTGCCAGCAGTATGAACAGGGCTTGGGGCTACACCTTC.

The chain recombines TRBV19 with TRBJ1-5, with 7 bases identical to TRBD1. The CDR3 covers 16 residues. The V segment lost 7 bases and the J segment 0 bases; nucleotides outside the gene matches: 9. The germline CDR1 and CDR2 sequences are LNHDA and SQIVND (reference sequence). CDR3 protein: CASTTSQGVSNQPQHF. In DNA form, the CDR3 reads TGTGCCAGTACAACATCCCAGGGGGTTAGCAATCAGCCCCAGCATTTT.

This clone was seen just once. The genes are TRBV15 and TRBJ2-5, with 10 bases lining up with TRBD1. The CDR3 length is 13 residues. Trimming at V came to 5 bases and at J to 5 bases, leaving 2 bases not matched to a gene. Germline assignment: CDR1 LNHNV and CDR2 YYDKDF (reference sequence). Here the CDR3 DNA reads TGTGCCACCAGCGGGACAGGGGTGGAGACCCAGTACTTC. As protein: CATSGTGVETQYF.

This clone appeared once. The rearrangement uses TRBV7-9 and TRBJ1-1; no clear D gene. Germline CDR1 and CDR2: SEHNR and FQNEAQ (reference sequence). This CDR3 is 14 amino acids long. V was clipped by 7 bases and J by 3 bases, with 15 bases between them. CDR3 sequence reads: CASKQDEVYTEAFF. CDR3 DNA: TGTGCCAGCAAACAAGACGAAGTATACACTGAAGCTTTCTTT.

J is TRBJ2-7 and V is TRBV6-5; 9 nucleotides line up with TRBD1. Trimming took 5 bases from V and 4 from J; bases not matched to a gene: 9. Germline V gene sequence: CDR1 MNHEY, CDR2 SVGAGI. The CDR3 length is 15 residues. CDR3 protein: CASSPDRGYIYEQYF. The CDR3 DNA reads TGTGCCAGCAGTCCCGACAGGGGGTATATTTACGAGCAGTACTTC.

V is TRBV7-2 and J is TRBJ2-7, with 7 bases identical to TRBD1. This CDR3 spans 14 amino acids. Trimming removed 5 bases from V and 3 bases from J; junction bases left unmatched: 7. The germline V gene encodes CDR1 SGHTA and CDR2 FQGNSA. The CDR3 loop is CASSPGTVFYEQYF. The CDR3 region has the DNA TGTGCCAGCAGCCCTGGGACAGTTTTCTACGAGCAGTACTTC. The full variable domain, its missing parts supplied by reference TRBV7-2 and TRBJ2-7, is GAGVSQSPSNKVTEKGKDVELRCDPISGHTALYWYRQSLGQGLEFLIYFQGNSAPDKSGLPSDRFSAERTGGSVSTLTIQRTQQEDSAVYLCASSPGTVFYEQYFGPGTRLTVT.

V usage is TRBV9 and J usage is TRBJ2-3; no definite D call. Germline V gene data show CDR1 as SGDLS and CDR2 as YYNGEE. The CDR3 contains 13 residues. V lost 6 bases and J lost 1, with 9 bases in between. This chain's CDR3 is CASNFEGTDTQYF. The CDR3 region has the DNA TGTGCCAGCAATTTTGAGGGCACAGATACGCAGTATTTT.

This chain uses TRBV11-1 with TRBJ2-7; D gene unclear. The CDR3 totals 14 residues. The germline V gene encodes CDR1 SGHAT and CDR2 FQDESV (reference sequence). The V gene lost 2 bases and the J gene lost 3 bases, with 11 bases spanning the gap. In DNA, the CDR3 is TGTGCCAGCAGCTTATATCTGGGGTTCTACGAGCAGTACTTC. Its translation: CASSLYLGFYEQYF.

With regard to this clone: One junction end does not reproduce the germline sequence, and a read error may be involved. The rearrangement joins TRBV23-1 to TRBJ1-4, with TRBD1 identical over 8 bases. TRBV23-1 is flagged as an ORF with uncertain function. This CDR3 comprises 16 residues. CDR3 coding DNA: TGCGCCAGCAGCCAATTCGTACAGGGGGCTAATGAAAAACTGTTTTTT. This translates into CASSQFVQGANEKLFF.

The rearrangement joins TRBV28 to TRBJ1-6; no firm D call. The CDR3 is made up of 16 amino acids. CDR1 and CDR2 from the germline V gene are MDHEN and SYDVKM. V was trimmed by 1 base and J by 0 bases, leaving 7 bases between them. CDR3 in DNA: TGTGCCAGCAGTTTATCTGCGACCTCCTATAATTCACCCCTCCACTTT. This encodes CASSLSATSYNSPLHF.

The chain joins TRBV4-1 to TRBJ1-1; maybe TRBD1 (5 bases). The germline gives CDR1 MGHRA, CDR2 YSYEKL. With 2 bases removed from V and 1 base from J, the gap between germline ends came to 11 bases. The CDR3 contains 15 residues. CDR3 in DNA: TGCGCCAGCAGCCAAAACTCAGGGACGAACACTGAAGCTTTCTTT. Its protein product is CASSQNSGTNTEAFF.